This T cell receptor (beta chain) was identified during a study of control samples from healthy donors and cancer patients. V gave up 5 bases and J gave up 0 bases, with 19 bases separating them. This CDR3 is 17 amino acids long. Germline CDR1 and CDR2: MNHEY and SMNVEV (reference sequence). Generated by immunoSEQ multiplex PCR, the TCRdb table keeps only in-frame clones and is missing some. The repertoire has tens of thousands of clones, approximately 93% of them found once; the top ten carry roughly 1.5%. Sequencing was done on a sample of blood. The gene calls are TRBV27 and TRBJ1-1, with D uncertain. This TCR derives from a woman aged 25 to 39 in good health. CDR3 nucleotide sequence: TGTGCCAGCAGTCTTGGAGGGAGGTGGAAGGTGAACACTGAAGCTTTCTTT. This gives the protein CASSLGGRWKVNTEAFF.